These 19 T cell receptor beta chains were sequenced from one sample in a study of T cells in Graves' hyperthyroidism and ophthalmopathy. There were TCR beta CDR3 regions amplified from RNA transcripts. HTBI primers were the set used in a first-round RT-PCR of the TCR CDR3. From the multiplex PCR reads, TCRdb called clonotypes with MiXCR, one entry per CDR3 protein. The sample records some 50,000 distinct CDR3 sequences, roughly 51% being singletons. The sample comprised peripheral blood or thyroid tissue (not recorded which). These receptors were collected from a man younger than 35 with Graves' hyperthyroidism.

For this clonotype: The junction and the germline gene differ at one end; a read error may be behind it. V usage is TRBV6-6 and J usage is TRBJ1-3; no clear D. This CDR3 spans 12 amino acids. From germline, CDR1 is MNHNY and CDR2 SVGAGI (reference sequence). The CDR3 region has the DNA TGTGCCAGCAGTAACCTCGGGAACACCACATATTTT. The encoded protein is CASSNLGNTTYF.

The V and J genes are TRBV11-2 and TRBJ1-5, with TRBD1 identical over 12 bases. Germline CDR1 SGHAT, CDR2 FQNNGV. Germline trimming cut 3 bases from V and 5 bases from J; bases unmatched to any gene: 2. The CDR3 is 15 amino acids. In DNA form, the CDR3 reads TGTGCCAGCAGCTTGGGGGACAGGGGGCATCAGCCCCAGCATTTT. It yields the protein CASSLGDRGHQPQHF.

This clonotype was counted at least ten times. V and J are TRBV30 and TRBJ2-7; D not resolved. Germline CDR1 is GTSNPN and CDR2 is SVGIG (reference sequence). The germline V and J ends were trimmed by 4 bases and 3 bases, with 7 bases remaining between them. This CDR3 is 11 amino acids long. The CDR3 loop reads CAWTPGYEQYF. Written as DNA, the CDR3 is TGTGCCTGGACTCCTGGCTACGAGCAGTACTTC.

V gene TRBV20-1 combines with J gene TRBJ2-5; 11 bases are a match to TRBD1. The CDR3 contains 13 residues. Germline assignment: CDR1 DFQATT and CDR2 SNEGSKA (reference sequence). Trimming took 6 bases from V and 1 from J; bases not matched to a gene: 1. The CDR3 DNA is TGCAGTGCCGGGACAGGGGGCCAAGAGACCCAGTACTTC. It encodes CSAGTGGQETQYF.

The chain employs TRBV10-3 and TRBJ1-5; TRBD1 agrees at 8 bases. The J segment lost 9 bases and the V segment lost 8 bases, leaving 6 bases of the junction unmatched. Germline lookup yields CDR1 ENHRY and CDR2 SYGVKD. The CDR3 runs 12 residues. Here the CDR3 DNA reads TGTGCCATCGGGACAGGCGAGTGGCCCCAGCATTTT. It translates to CAIGTGEWPQHF.

Comment on this clonotype: The limits of the CDR3 on the DNA are not certain, so only TCRdb's listed CDR3 is given. V is TRBV10-3 and J is TRBJ2-5; the table gives TRBD1 as D, unverified against the DNA. The V gene's germline CDR1 is ENHRY and CDR2 SYGVKD. The CDR3 adds up to 17 amino acids, both ends counted. This CDR3 reads CAICSARLTGLGETQYF.

This chain connects TRBV9 to TRBJ1-5; possible D gene TRBD1, 6 bases. The CDR3 spans 14 residues. Trimming pared 5 bases from V and 2 bases from J, leaving 11 bases between. Germline CDR1 is SGDLS and CDR2 is YYNGEE. The CDR3 is CASSRDIRNQPQHF. The CDR3 region has the DNA TGTGCCAGCAGTCGGGACATTCGCAATCAGCCCCAGCATTTT.

This chain joins TRBV19 and TRBJ1-1, with a tentative D call TRBD1 (6 bases). This CDR3 contains 13 residues. Trimming removed 4 bases from V and 6 bases from J, with 12 bases in between. Looked up from germline, CDR1 is LNHDA and CDR2 is SQIVND (reference sequence). The chain's CDR3 is CASSTQGGAEAFF. CDR3 bases: TGTGCCAGTAGTACCCAAGGGGGGGCTGAAGCTTTCTTT. Full variable domain (outside the CDR3, taken from reference TRBV19 and TRBJ1-1): DGGITQSPKYLFRKEGQNVTLSCEQNLNHDAMYWYRQDPGQGLRLIYYSQIVNDFQKGDIAEGYSVSREKKESFPLTVTSAQKNPTAFYLCASSTQGGAEAFFGQGTRLTVV.

Notes on this clonotype: Likely a read error: the CDR3 ends without its conserved phenylalanine or tryptophan. The rearrangement uses TRBV7-9 and TRBJ1-6; D possibly corresponds to TRBD1 (5 bases). CDR1 is SEHNR, CDR2 FQNEAQ, per germline (reference sequence). Trimming stripped 5 bases from V and 14 bases from J, with 16 bases between. The CDR3 is 13 residues long. CDR3 protein: CASSPRDREALHL. DNA of the CDR3: TGTGCCAGCAGCCCCCGGGACCGCGAAGCCCTCCACCTT.

At least ten counts were recorded for this clonotype. This chain joins TRBV15 and TRBJ2-3; 12 positions match TRBD2. This CDR3 region has 18 residues. Unmatched junction bases numbered 9, after V lost 1 base and J lost 4 bases. CDR1 and CDR2 (germline): LNHNV, YYDKDF (reference sequence). The CDR3 loop reads CATSRVLGLAGSADTQYF. Here the CDR3 DNA reads TGTGCCACCAGCAGAGTTTTAGGACTAGCGGGATCCGCAGATACGCAGTATTTT.

This clonotype was seen repeatedly, ten times or more. The V gene is TRBV7-2, the J gene TRBJ2-3; 8 positions match TRBD2. The CDR3 has 17 amino acids. The ends lost 1 base at V and 4 bases at J; junction bases unmatched: 10. CDR1 and CDR2 (germline): SGHTA, FQGNSA. The CDR3 DNA follows: TGTGCCAGCAGCTTAGATCCGGCTAGCGGGTCGGCAGATACGCAGTATTTT. It is translated as CASSLDPASGSADTQYF.

At least ten counts were recorded for this clonotype. In nucleotides, the CDR3 is TGTGCCAGCAGCTTAGCGTTTGGGGGGAATCAGCCCCAGCATTTT. Protein sequence: CASSLAFGGNQPQHF. The chain has TRBV7-4 and TRBJ1-5; possible D gene TRBD1, 5 bases. Trimming removed 0 bases from V and 4 bases from J, with 10 bases in between. This CDR3 contains 15 residues. Germline V gene sequence: CDR1 SGHVT, CDR2 SQSDAQ.

J is TRBJ1-1 and V is TRBV9, with 8 bases lining up with TRBD1. The CDR3 runs to 15 residues. CDR1 is SGDLS, CDR2 YYNGEE, per germline. J was trimmed by 2 bases and V by 5 bases; bases with no gene match: 8. The DNA of the CDR3 is TGTGCCAGCAGTTCGTCGGGACAGGCCAACACTGAAGCTTTCTTT. As protein: CASSSSGQANTEAFF.

Relative to its sample, this clonotype is medium-sized. The J gene is TRBJ2-5, the V gene TRBV7-2; D remains unclear. Per germline, CDR1 SGHTA and CDR2 FQGNSA. Between the trimmed V and J ends, which lost 1 base and 7 bases, there was a span of 13 bases. There are 14 residues in the CDR3. The CDR3 here is CASSLEGRAGTQYF. The CDR3 DNA is TGTGCCAGCAGCTTAGAAGGCCGAGCAGGGACCCAGTACTTC.

This clonotype was seen ten or more times. V and J are TRBV6-1 and TRBJ1-1; D is uncertain. Looked up from germline, CDR1 is MNHNS and CDR2 is SASEGT. The CDR3 spans 16 residues. V dropped 9 bases and J dropped 0 bases, with 20 bases sitting between them. The CDR3 sequence: CARDRRLFPMNTEAFF. The CDR3 DNA is TGTGCCAGGGATCGGCGGCTCTTTCCGATGAACACTGAAGCTTTCTTT.

This clonotype has only one observation. The chain combines TRBV7-2 with TRBJ2-5, with no clear D. Germline V gene data show CDR1 as SGHTA and CDR2 as FQGNSA. The CDR3 covers 11 residues. The ends were cut back, 7 bases at V and 3 bases at J, with 6 bases in the middle. The CDR3 protein is CASTEKETQYF. For the CDR3, the DNA is TGTGCCAGCACCGAAAAAGAGACCCAGTACTTC.

The chain employs TRBV9 and TRBJ2-5, with 9 nucleotides matching TRBD1. V shed 4 bases, J shed 3 bases, and the junction held 7 bases outside the gene matches. The CDR3 consists of 15 residues. Germline CDR1 and CDR2: SGDLS and YYNGEE. The CDR3: CASSLRRTGEETQYF. The CDR3 coding sequence is TGTGCCAGCAGCTTAAGGAGGACAGGGGAAGAGACCCAGTACTTC.

The V and J genes are TRBV7-2 and TRBJ2-5, with D tentatively TRBD1 (6 bases). The CDR3 is 14 residues long. From germline, CDR1 is SGHTA and CDR2 FQGNSA. The V end was cut by 4 bases, the J end by 1 base, with 10 bases between. The CDR3 sequence: CASSSGHLQETQYF. The CDR3 DNA sequence: TGTGCCAGCAGCTCGGGACACCTCCAAGAGACCCAGTACTTC.

This clonotype has ten or more counts. The chain recombines TRBV6-1 with TRBJ2-2, with 8 bases aligning to TRBD1. J gave up 4 bases and V 2 bases, and 6 bases lay outside the gene matches. The CDR3 runs to 16 residues. Germline V gene lookup returns CDR1 MNHNS and CDR2 SASEGT. The CDR3 spells CASSEWDRPSTGELFF. The DNA of the CDR3 is TGTGCCAGCAGTGAATGGGACAGGCCTAGCACCGGGGAGCTGTTTTTT.